This TCR beta chain stems from a study of T cells in Graves' hyperthyroidism and ophthalmopathy. Study-level background: Peripheral blood was secured at the point of initial diagnosis, before any treatment. Whole-study findings and limits: Researchers found most expanded thyroid clonotypes above 0.001 in blood as well.

Ten or more counts support this clonotype. No antigen is known for it. Amplification of TCR beta CDR3 regions used RNA as the template. RT-PCR in the first round (using the HTBI primer set) targeted the TCR CDR3. TCRdb passed the multiplex PCR reads through MiXCR, listing each CDR3 protein once. The sample carries 450,000 to 550,000 distinct CDR3 sequences, approximately 25% recorded once. Diagnosis rested on symptoms, serum thyroxine and TRAb, thyroid ultrasound, and orbital computed tomography. Germline lookup yields CDR1 SEHNR and CDR2 FQNEAQ (reference sequence). V was cut by 2 bases and J by 1 base, with 8 bases left in between. The CDR3 runs to 14 residues.

The chain joins TRBV7-9 to TRBJ1-1; D gene unclear. This clonotype was obtained from a woman aged 25 to 39 with Graves' ophthalmopathy. The sequencing sample was made of blood. CDR3 nucleotide sequence: TGTGCCAGCAGCTTAACGACGGAGAACACTGAAGCTTTCTTT. Its protein is CASSLTTENTEAFF.